Sequencing of this TCR beta chain was carried out in a study of metastatic and nonmetastatic thyroid tumors. For the study at large: Repertoire data that came from the blood and tumor or nodule tissue of malignant and benign thyroid patients were compared. Points from the study as a whole: For both blood and tumor, malignant thyroid tumors reportedly showed significantly higher TCR beta diversity than benign nodules did.

Methods used by the authors: Clinicopathological groups of papillary thyroid cancer showed CDR3 differences that were used to build a distant-metastasis classifier. Through MiXCR, TCRdb re-clonotyped the PCR reads. These V and J calls originate from TCRdb's pipeline instead of the authors' own analysis. The sample includes some 21,000 clones, 9% to 15% of them seen just once. No patient had received any treatment before thyroid surgery. Concerning this clone itself: The antigen remains undetermined.

CDR1 is KGHDR, CDR2 SFDVKD, per germline. With 4 bases removed from V and 5 bases from J, the gap between germline ends came to 16 bases. This CDR3 is 16 amino acids long. This chain connects TRBV24-1 to TRBJ2-2, with D possibly being TRBD1 or TRBD2 (7 bases each). The sequence came from a male donor with papillary thyroid cancer or a benign thyroid nodule (not recorded which). Some clones in this sample may be carry-over from other donors' samples. The sample was blood. CDR3 region: CATSDSRGRGTGELFF. The CDR3, as DNA: TGTGCCACCAGTGACTCAAGGGGGCGGGGGACCGGGGAGCTGTTTTTT.